This is a list of T cell receptor beta chains from one sample in a study of yellow fever vaccine responses in identical twins. TCRdb called the RT-PCR reads again in MiXCR, with one record for every CDR3 protein. The table shows 4,800 or so distinct CDR3 sequences, with 70% to 85% occurring only once. The material sequenced was T cells from blood (PBMCs), unsorted or a sorted subset (not recorded which), taken before or after yellow fever vaccination (not recorded which). These receptors all come from a woman aged 18-30 years who received the yellow fever vaccine. Each CDR3 is given with its conserved first and last residue. A D gene is named only where the DNA matches it firmly. Size tells how often a clone was seen (once, few, many) or the class of an expanded clone, and some rows leave it out.

j_gene: TRBJ2-3
v_gene: TRBV5-6
d_gene: NA
abundance: NA
CDR3aa: CASSSGYTQYF
CDR3nt: TGTGCCAGCAGCTCTGGGTATACGCAGTATTTT

j_gene: TRBJ1-2
v_gene: TRBV20-1
d_gene: TRBD1
abundance: NA
CDR3aa: CSARDRRTGYGYTF
CDR3nt: TGCAGTGCTAGAGATCGGCGGACAGGGTATGGCTACACCTTC

j_gene: TRBJ2-7
v_gene: TRBV15
d_gene: NA
abundance: once
CDR3aa: CATRGSRNEQYF
CDR3nt: TGTGCCACCAGGGGAAGTCGAAACGAGCAGTACTTC

j_gene: TRBJ2-7
v_gene: TRBV7-6
d_gene: TRBD1
abundance: NA
CDR3aa: CASSDITGAYEQYF
CDR3nt: TGTGCCAGCAGCGATATTACAGGGGCCTACGAGCAGTACTTC

j_gene: TRBJ2-1
v_gene: TRBV4-1
d_gene: NA
abundance: NA
CDR3aa: CASSQAVSLYNEQFF
CDR3nt: TGCGCCAGCAGCCAAGCCGTCTCCCTGTACAATGAGCAGTTCTTC

j_gene: TRBJ1-1
v_gene: TRBV10-1
d_gene: TRBD1
abundance: few
CDR3aa: CASSESGDRNTEAFF
CDR3nt: TGCGCCAGCAGTGAGTCGGGGGACAGGAACACTGAAGCTTTCTTT

j_gene: TRBJ2-7
v_gene: TRBV20-1
d_gene: NA
abundance: NA
CDR3aa: CSAKGSPIPDYEQYF
CDR3nt: TGCAGTGCTAAAGGCTCTCCCATACCTGACTACGAGCAGTACTTC

j_gene: TRBJ2-7
v_gene: TRBV7-3
d_gene: TRBD1
abundance: NA
CDR3aa: CASSLPGQGNEQYF
CDR3nt: TGTGCCAGCAGCTTACCGGGACAGGGCAACGAGCAGTACTTC

j_gene: TRBJ1-1
v_gene: TRBV18
d_gene: TRBD1
abundance: NA
CDR3aa: CASSLQGVVNTEAFF
CDR3nt: TGTGCCAGCTCATTACAGGGGGTGGTGAACACTGAAGCTTTCTTT

j_gene: TRBJ2-1
v_gene: TRBV11-2
d_gene: NA
abundance: few
CDR3aa: CASRPGLSNEQFF
CDR3nt: TGTGCCAGCAGGCCCGGGCTGTCCAATGAGCAGTTCTTC

j_gene: TRBJ2-1
v_gene: TRBV19
d_gene: TRBD2
abundance: NA
CDR3aa: CASSILTSGANNEQFF
CDR3nt: TGTGCCAGTAGTATATTGACTAGCGGGGCGAACAATGAGCAGTTCTTC

j_gene: TRBJ2-3
v_gene: TRBV6-2/TRBV6-3
d_gene: TRBD2
abundance: NA
CDR3aa: CASSYTSGSTDTQYF
CDR3nt: TGTGCCAGCAGTTACACTAGCGGGAGCACAGATACGCAGTATTTT

j_gene: TRBJ1-1
v_gene: TRBV10-3
d_gene: NA
abundance: NA
CDR3aa: CALQREENTEAFF
CDR3nt: TGTGCCTTGCAGAGGGAGGAGAACACTGAAGCTTTCTTT

j_gene: TRBJ2-7
v_gene: TRBV11-2
d_gene: NA
abundance: NA
CDR3aa: CASSLGGQSYEQYF
CDR3nt: TGTGCCAGCAGCTTAGGCGGACAGTCCTACGAGCAGTACTTC

j_gene: TRBJ2-1
v_gene: TRBV4-2
d_gene: NA
abundance: once
CDR3aa: CASSQAVGGHNEQFF
CDR3nt: TGTGCCAGCAGCCAAGCGGTGGGAGGCCACAATGAGCAGTTCTTC

j_gene: TRBJ1-1
v_gene: TRBV2
d_gene: TRBD1
abundance: NA
CDR3aa: CASSEEQGALEAFF
CDR3nt: TGTGCCAGCAGTGAAGAACAGGGGGCTTTGGAAGCTTTCTTT

j_gene: TRBJ1-5
v_gene: TRBV18
d_gene: NA
abundance: few
CDR3aa: CASSPGAGGHQPQHF
CDR3nt: TGTGCCAGCTCACCCGGGGCCGGAGGACATCAGCCCCAGCATTTT

j_gene: TRBJ1-3
v_gene: TRBV2
d_gene: NA
abundance: once
CDR3aa: CAIGTWTGISGNTIYF
CDR3nt: TGTGCCATCGGGACTTGGACGGGGATCTCTGGAAACACCATATATTTT

j_gene: TRBJ2-5
v_gene: TRBV14
d_gene: NA
abundance: NA
CDR3aa: CASSQDGLGQSSHF
CDR3nt: TGTGCCAGCAGCCAAGATGGCCTGGGCCAATCCTCGCACTTC

j_gene: TRBJ2-7
v_gene: TRBV5-1
d_gene: NA
abundance: NA
CDR3aa: CASSTQYEQYF
CDR3nt: TGCGCCAGCAGTACGCAATACGAGCAGTACTTC

j_gene: TRBJ1-4
v_gene: TRBV13
d_gene: NA
abundance: few
CDR3aa: CASTQSGEKLFF
CDR3nt: TGTGCCAGCACCCAGAGCGGAGAAAAACTGTTTTTT

j_gene: TRBJ1-5
v_gene: TRBV11-2
d_gene: NA
abundance: NA
CDR3aa: CASSKHSNQPQHF
CDR3nt: TGTGCCAGCAGCAAACATAGCAATCAGCCCCAGCATTTT

j_gene: TRBJ2-5
v_gene: TRBV7-9
d_gene: NA
abundance: NA
CDR3aa: CASSLAQETQYF
CDR3nt: TGTGCCAGCAGCTTAGCTCAGGAGACCCAGTACTTC

j_gene: TRBJ2-3
v_gene: TRBV12-3/TRBV12-4
d_gene: NA
abundance: NA
CDR3aa: CASSLGADTQYF
CDR3nt: TGTGCCAGCAGTTTAGGGGCAGATACGCAGTATTTT

j_gene: TRBJ2-1
v_gene: TRBV4-1
d_gene: NA
abundance: NA
CDR3aa: CASSQDGVLGEQFF
CDR3nt: TGCGCCAGCAGCCAAGATGGAGTCTTGGGTGAGCAGTTCTTC

j_gene: TRBJ2-5
v_gene: TRBV29-1
d_gene: TRBD1
abundance: NA
CDR3aa: CSVVGQEETQYF
CDR3nt: TGCAGCGTTGTTGGACAGGAAGAGACCCAGTACTTC

j_gene: TRBJ2-5
v_gene: TRBV5-1
d_gene: TRBD1
abundance: NA
CDR3aa: CASSSGQGIKETQYF
CDR3nt: TGCGCCAGCAGCTCGGGACAGGGGATAAAAGAGACCCAGTACTTC

j_gene: TRBJ2-3
v_gene: TRBV27
d_gene: TRBD2
abundance: few
CDR3aa: CASRFLSGGSDTQYF
CDR3nt: TGTGCCAGCAGGTTTCTTAGCGGGGGGTCGGATACGCAGTATTTT

j_gene: TRBJ1-2
v_gene: TRBV4-3
d_gene: NA
abundance: few
CDR3aa: CASSQDVTRAYGYTF
CDR3nt: TGCGCCAGCAGCCAAGACGTAACCAGGGCCTATGGCTACACCTTC

j_gene: TRBJ2-5
v_gene: TRBV29-1
d_gene: TRBD2
abundance: few
CDR3aa: CSVAPRWAGTSVRETQYF
CDR3nt: TGCAGCGTTGCCCCACGTTGGGCAGGGACTAGTGTTCGGGAGACCCAGTACTTC

j_gene: TRBJ2-1
v_gene: TRBV27
d_gene: NA
abundance: large
CDR3aa: CASRPLLDRNNEQFF
CDR3nt: TGTGCCAGCAGACCGCTTCTTGACAGAAACAATGAGCAGTTCTTC

j_gene: TRBJ2-7
v_gene: TRBV5-1
d_gene: TRBD2
abundance: NA
CDR3aa: CASSDATSFNEEQYF
CDR3nt: TGCGCCAGCAGCGATGCGACTAGCTTCAATGAGGAGCAGTACTTC

j_gene: TRBJ2-1
v_gene: TRBV11-1
d_gene: NA
abundance: NA
CDR3aa: CASSLGSGDEQFF
CDR3nt: TGTGCCAGCAGCTTAGGGTCCGGGGATGAGCAGTTCTTC

j_gene: TRBJ2-7
v_gene: TRBV28
d_gene: NA
abundance: NA
CDR3aa: CASSLNLYEQYF
CDR3nt: TGTGCCAGCAGTTTAAACTTATACGAGCAGTACTTC

j_gene: TRBJ2-1
v_gene: TRBV10-1
d_gene: TRBD1
abundance: NA
CDR3aa: CASEDSGTGANEQFF
CDR3nt: TGCGCCAGCGAAGATTCCGGGACAGGGGCCAATGAGCAGTTCTTC

j_gene: TRBJ2-1
v_gene: TRBV11-1
d_gene: NA
abundance: once
CDR3aa: CASSITTLIETHEQFF
CDR3nt: TGTGCCAGCAGCATCACGACTTTGATTGAGACGCATGAGCAGTTCTTC

j_gene: TRBJ2-1
v_gene: TRBV5-1
d_gene: NA
abundance: NA
CDR3aa: CASSSDSGHYNEQFF
CDR3nt: TGCGCCAGCAGCTCGGACAGCGGTCACTACAATGAGCAGTTCTTC

j_gene: TRBJ2-1
v_gene: TRBV5-1
d_gene: NA
abundance: NA
CDR3aa: CASSPTMGGGYNEQFF
CDR3nt: TGCGCCAGCAGCCCCACTATGGGAGGAGGCTACAATGAGCAGTTCTTC

j_gene: TRBJ2-3
v_gene: TRBV11-2
d_gene: NA
abundance: NA
CDR3aa: CASSLQGVTDTQYF
CDR3nt: TGTGCCAGCAGCTTACAGGGAGTTACAGATACGCAGTATTTT